The clone carrying this TCR beta chain was detected only a few times. What it binds is unknown. Profiled with immunoSEQ multiplex PCR; TCRdb holds only in-frame clones, not every one. The table has tens of thousands of clones, 60% to 80% seen once; the top ten hold almost 10%. V lost 6 bases, J lost 2 bases, and 6 bases stayed unmatched. From germline, CDR1 is LGHDT and CDR2 YNNKEL (reference sequence). This CDR3 spans 14 amino acids. This specimen belongs to a study of vaccination effects on CD4 cells after COVID-19. Study in general: Subjects were given two BNT162b2 or mRNA-1273 vaccine doses.

Culture lasted over 9 days before CD4+ T cell isolation. It was on days 3 and 7 that half the medium was replaced with IL-2 medium. The specimen comprised CD4+ T cells from PBMCs cultured without peptide, sampled before COVID-19 vaccination. The source is a human donor who received a COVID-19 vaccine. This chain connects TRBV3-1 (or the pseudogene TRBV3-2) to TRBJ2-5, with 7 bases matching TRBD2. CDR3 sequence: CASRQAGEQETQYF. CDR3 nucleotides: TGTGCCAGCAGGCAGGCGGGGGAACAAGAGACCCAGTACTTC.